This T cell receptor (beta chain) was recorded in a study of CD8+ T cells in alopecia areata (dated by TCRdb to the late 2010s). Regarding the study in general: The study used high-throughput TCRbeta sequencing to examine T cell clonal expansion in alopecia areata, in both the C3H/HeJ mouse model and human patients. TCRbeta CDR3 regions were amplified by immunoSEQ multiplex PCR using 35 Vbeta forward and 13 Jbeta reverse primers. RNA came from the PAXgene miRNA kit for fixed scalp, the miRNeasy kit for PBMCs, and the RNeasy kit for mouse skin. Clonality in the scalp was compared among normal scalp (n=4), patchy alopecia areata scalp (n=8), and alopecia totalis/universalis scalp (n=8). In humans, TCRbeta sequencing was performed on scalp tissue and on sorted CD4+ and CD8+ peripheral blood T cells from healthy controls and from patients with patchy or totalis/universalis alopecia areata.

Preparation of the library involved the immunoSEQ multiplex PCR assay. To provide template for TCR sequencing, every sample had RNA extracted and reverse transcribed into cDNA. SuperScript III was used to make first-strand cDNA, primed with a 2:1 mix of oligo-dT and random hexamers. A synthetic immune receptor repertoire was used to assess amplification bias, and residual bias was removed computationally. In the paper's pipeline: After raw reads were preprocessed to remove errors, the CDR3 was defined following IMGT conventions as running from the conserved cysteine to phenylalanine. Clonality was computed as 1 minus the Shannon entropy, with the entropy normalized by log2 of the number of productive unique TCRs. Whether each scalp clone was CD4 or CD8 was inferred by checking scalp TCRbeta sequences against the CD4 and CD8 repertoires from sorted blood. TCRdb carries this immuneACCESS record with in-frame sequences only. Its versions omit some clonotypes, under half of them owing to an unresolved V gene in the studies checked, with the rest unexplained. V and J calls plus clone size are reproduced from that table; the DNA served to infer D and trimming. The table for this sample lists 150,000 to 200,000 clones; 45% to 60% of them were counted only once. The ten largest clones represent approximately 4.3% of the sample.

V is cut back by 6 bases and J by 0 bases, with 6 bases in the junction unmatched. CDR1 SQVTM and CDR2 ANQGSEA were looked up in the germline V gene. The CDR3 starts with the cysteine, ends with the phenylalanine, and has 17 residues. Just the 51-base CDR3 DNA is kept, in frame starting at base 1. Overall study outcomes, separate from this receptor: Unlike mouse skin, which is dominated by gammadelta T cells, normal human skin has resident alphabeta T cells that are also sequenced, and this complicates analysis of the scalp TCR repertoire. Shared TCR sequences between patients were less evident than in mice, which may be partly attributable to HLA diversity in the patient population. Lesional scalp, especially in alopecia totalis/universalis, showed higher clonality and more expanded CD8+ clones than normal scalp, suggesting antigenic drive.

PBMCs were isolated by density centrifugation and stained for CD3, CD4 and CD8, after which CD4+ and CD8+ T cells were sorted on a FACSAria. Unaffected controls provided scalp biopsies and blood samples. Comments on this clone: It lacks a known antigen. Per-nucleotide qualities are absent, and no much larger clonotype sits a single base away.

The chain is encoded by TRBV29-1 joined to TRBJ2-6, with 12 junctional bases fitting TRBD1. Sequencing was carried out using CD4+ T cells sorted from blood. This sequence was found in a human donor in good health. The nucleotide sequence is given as TGCAGCGTCGAGTGGGACAGGGGGCCCTCTGGGGCCAACGTCCTGACTTTC. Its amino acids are CSVEWDRGPSGANVLTF. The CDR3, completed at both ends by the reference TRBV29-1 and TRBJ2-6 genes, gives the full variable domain SAVISQKPSRDICQRGTSLTIQCQVDSQVTMMFWYRQQPGQSLTLIATANQGSEATYESGFVIDKFPISRPNLTFSTLTVSNMSPEDSSIYLCSVEWDRGPSGANVLTFGAGSRLTVL.